The following is a T cell receptor (beta chain) sequence with its context. The sample is drawn from a study of blood T cell repertoires in COVID-19. Using immunoSEQ multiplex PCR, the repertoire was profiled, and TCRdb retains in-frame clones only, with some absent. The sample lists 310,000 or so clones; about 87% were seen once. V shed 3 bases and J shed 6 bases, with 12 bases lying between them. This CDR3 has 14 residues. The V gene's germline CDR1 is LGHDT and CDR2 YNNKEL (reference sequence). Either two negative PCRs, clearance, or symptom resolution qualified Cohort 3 donors as recovered. The source material was PBMCs or T cells enriched from blood (not recorded which). This rearrangement joins TRBV3-1 (or the pseudogene TRBV3-2) to TRBJ2-4, with a tentative D call TRBD2 (6 bases). The sequence was collected from a woman aged 18-29 years who had recovered from COVID-19. The CDR3 spells CASSQASDRNIQYF. In nucleotides, the CDR3 is TGTGCCAGCAGCCAGGCTAGCGATAGAAACATTCAGTACTTC.